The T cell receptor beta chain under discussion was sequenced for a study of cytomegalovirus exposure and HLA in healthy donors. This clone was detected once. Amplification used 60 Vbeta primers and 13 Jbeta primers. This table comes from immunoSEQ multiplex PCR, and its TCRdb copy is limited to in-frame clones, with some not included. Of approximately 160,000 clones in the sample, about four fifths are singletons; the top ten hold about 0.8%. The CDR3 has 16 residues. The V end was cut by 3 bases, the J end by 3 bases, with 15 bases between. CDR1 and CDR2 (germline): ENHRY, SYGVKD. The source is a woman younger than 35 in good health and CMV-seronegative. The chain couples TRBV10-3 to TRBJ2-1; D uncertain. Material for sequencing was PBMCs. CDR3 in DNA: TGTGCCATCAGTGATCGACCTCGGGTGGGCTACAATGAGCAGTTCTTC. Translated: CAISDRPRVGYNEQFF.